These 17 T cell receptor beta chains were sequenced from one sample in a study of blood T cells in healthy people across ages. A J-beta primer mix and a sample-barcoded 5' primer were used in a second PCR of about 7 to 12 cycles. TCRdb re-called the 5' RACE reads through MiXCR, storing one row per CDR3 protein. The table shows 850,000 to 1,000,000 distinct CDR3 sequences, with roughly 50% occurring only once. Sequencing was done on a sample of blood. All receptors come from a man under 40 in good health.

The chain combines TRBV13 with TRBJ2-3; the D gene could be TRBD1 or TRBD2 (5 bases each). The CDR3 contains 15 residues. Trimming removed 5 bases at V and 3 bases at J, with 15 bases between. The germline gives CDR1 PRHDT, CDR2 FYEKMQ (reference sequence). For the CDR3, the DNA is TGTGCCAGCAGCCCGGGACCCTCAGAGACAGATACGCAGTATTTT. As protein: CASSPGPSETDTQYF.

The rearrangement joins TRBV27 to TRBJ2-3, with D perhaps matching TRBD2 (6 bases). The V gene's germline CDR1 is MNHEY and CDR2 SMNVEV (reference sequence). The CDR3 spans 14 residues. V was trimmed by 6 bases and J by 7 bases, leaving 17 bases between them. CDR3 nucleotides: TGTGCCAGCAGAACCAAAAGTCGGGGGAATACGCAGTATTTT. This codes for CASRTKSRGNTQYF.

This sequence joins TRBV7-2 and TRBJ2-4; D is undetermined. V dropped 4 bases and J dropped 2 bases, with 3 bases sitting between them. There are 12 residues in the CDR3. Germline V gene data show CDR1 as SGHTA and CDR2 as FQGNSA. The CDR3 bases are TGTGCCAGCAGCTCATCCAAAAACATTCAGTACTTC. It is translated as CASSSSKNIQYF. Full variable domain (rest looked up from reference TRBV7-2 and TRBJ2-4): GAGVSQSPSNKVTEKGKDVELRCDPISGHTALYWYRQSLGQGLEFLIYFQGNSAPDKSGLPSDRFSAERTGGSVSTLTIQRTQQEDSAVYLCASSSSKNIQYFGAGTRLSVL.

The chain carries TRBV7-9 and TRBJ2-2; D uncertain. CDR3 length: 14 amino acids. Trimming took 5 bases from V and 0 from J, leaving 7 bases between them. The germline CDR1 and CDR2 sequences are SEHNR and FQNEAQ (reference sequence). CDR3 protein: CASSLPSNTGELFF. The DNA of the CDR3 is TGTGCCAGCAGCCTTCCTTCGAACACCGGGGAGCTGTTTTTT.

The chain's CDR3 is CASSINPGRGETQYF. The CDR3 DNA reads as TGTGCCAGCAGCATAAATCCGGGACGCGGAGAGACCCAGTACTTC. The chain has TRBV9 and TRBJ2-7; either TRBD1 or TRBD2 may supply D (5 bases each). TRBJ2-5 explains the end of the DNA better; the J call may be wrong. The germline V gene has CDR1 SGDLS and CDR2 YYNGEE. This CDR3 is built from 15 residues.

The CDR3, as DNA: TGTGCCAGCAGCCAGGGGGGGGCGGGTGAGCAGTTCTTC. It translates to CASSQGGAGEQFF. The chain carries TRBV3-1 and TRBJ2-1; D is perhaps TRBD2 (7 bases). Germline V lookup: CDR1 LGHDT, CDR2 YNNKEL (reference sequence). V lost 3 bases and J 9 bases, leaving 12 bases between the germline ends. CDR3 size: 13 residues.

The table lists this clonotype with a few counts. A single base separates this from a much larger clone, so it may be a read error. The V and J genes are TRBV6-2 or TRBV6-3 and TRBJ1-4; D is uncertain. The V end was cut by 6 bases, the J end by 6 bases, with 8 bases between. The CDR3 has 12 residues. The V gene's germline CDR1 is MNHEY and CDR2 SVGEGT. The CDR3 sequence is CASSPADEKLFF. The CDR3 nucleotides read TGTGCCAGCAGCCCCGCGGATGAAAAACTGTTTTTT.

This clonotype was counted only a few times. This sequence joins TRBV14 and TRBJ2-3; tentatively, D is TRBD2 (5 bases). CDR3 length equals 15 residues. V lost 3 bases, J lost 1 base, and 11 bases lay in between. The germline V gene encodes CDR1 SGHDN and CDR2 FVKESK. CDR3 nucleotide sequence: TGTGCCAGCAGCCAGAGGGAGCTCGGCACAGATACGCAGTATTTT. This codes for CASSQRELGTDTQYF.

This sequence joins TRBV6-2 or TRBV6-3 and TRBJ1-1; tentative D call: TRBD1 (5 bases). The germline gives CDR1 MNHEY, CDR2 SVGEGT. V lost 5 bases and J lost 7, with 14 bases in between. The CDR3 spans 13 residues. CDR3: CASSETAAREAFF. The CDR3 DNA reads as TGTGCCAGCAGTGAGACAGCGGCTCGTGAAGCTTTCTTT.

The rearrangement joins TRBV9 to TRBJ2-1; no definite D call. V lost 2 bases, J lost 8 bases, and 17 bases lay in between. This CDR3 is built from 15 residues. CDR1 SGDLS and CDR2 YYNGEE come from the germline V gene. CDR3 amino acids: CASSVIGQTLDEQFF. The CDR3 DNA reads as TGTGCCAGCAGCGTGATCGGGCAGACCCTCGATGAGCAGTTCTTC. Based on the CDR3 plus reference TRBV9 and TRBJ2-1, the full variable domain is DSGVTQTPKHLITATGQRVTLRCSPRSGDLSVYWYQQSLDQGLQFLIQYYNGEERAKGNILERFSAQQFPDLHSELNLSSLELGDSALYFCASSVIGQTLDEQFFGPGTRLTVL.

V gene TRBV12-3 or TRBV12-4 combines with J gene TRBJ2-3; no clear D gene. The V and J ends lost 7 bases and 0 bases respectively, with 8 bases between them. The CDR3 length is 13 residues. In nucleotides, the CDR3 is TGTGCCAGCAACCGACTGAGCACAGATACGCAGTATTTT. Translating gives CASNRLSTDTQYF.

This clonotype was recorded a few times. The gene calls are TRBV7-9 and TRBJ1-1; D call uncertain. The V end lost 5 bases, the J end lost 8 bases, and 12 bases lay between the germline ends. The CDR3 runs to 12 residues. The germline CDR1 and CDR2 sequences are SEHNR and FQNEAQ (reference sequence). This CDR3 is CASSPGLAEAFF. The CDR3 nucleotides read TGTGCCAGCAGCCCGGGTTTAGCAGAAGCTTTCTTT.

This clonotype was counted between two and nine times. The chain recombines TRBV20-1 with TRBJ2-4; 8 positions agree with TRBD1. Germline assignment: CDR1 DFQATT and CDR2 SNEGSKA (reference sequence). The trim removed 6 bases at V and 8 bases at J, leaving 9 bases unmatched. The CDR3 sequence is 13 residues long. CDR3 DNA sequence: TGCAGTGCCCCCGACAGGGGCCGGGACATTCAGTACTTC. It encodes CSAPDRGRDIQYF.

In its sample, this clonotype was seen once. This rearrangement joins TRBV20-1 to TRBJ2-5; maybe TRBD2 (5 bases). Trimming pared 0 bases from V and 4 bases from J, leaving 12 bases between. Germline lookup yields CDR1 DFQATT and CDR2 SNEGSKA (reference sequence). This CDR3 spans 14 amino acids. The chain's CDR3 is CSARDWKEGETQYF. The CDR3 DNA reads TGCAGTGCTAGAGATTGGAAAGAGGGAGAGACCCAGTACTTC.

The chain carries TRBV4-1 and TRBJ1-2; D possibly corresponds to TRBD1 (6 bases). The CDR3 contains 14 residues. Between the trimmed V and J ends, which lost 11 bases and 4 bases, there was a span of 20 bases. Per the germline V gene, CDR1 is MGHRA and CDR2 is YSYEKL. CDR3 loop: CASLRTGAGYGYTF. In DNA form, the CDR3 reads TGCGCCTCGCTGCGCACGGGGGCGGGCTATGGCTACACCTTC.

At least ten counts were recorded for this clonotype. The rearrangement uses TRBV12-3 or TRBV12-4 and TRBJ2-3; D is undetermined. The V and J ends lost 6 bases and 5 bases respectively, with 3 bases between them. CDR3 length: 10 amino acids. CDR3 sequence reads: CASSRDTQYF. Here the CDR3 DNA reads TGTGCCAGCAGCCGAGATACGCAGTATTTT.

The rearrangement links TRBV27 to TRBJ2-7; TRBD1 agrees at 8 bases. Germline V CDR1 and CDR2: MNHEY, SMNVEV (reference sequence). Trimming removed 5 bases from V and 1 base from J; junction bases left unmatched: 7. The CDR3 is made up of 15 amino acids. The CDR3 sequence: CASSPGQGLSYEQYF. The CDR3 DNA reads as TGTGCCAGCAGTCCTGGACAGGGCCTTTCCTACGAGCAGTACTTC.